Below are 23 T cell receptor beta chains sequenced from a single sample in a study of shared clonotypes between healthy human individuals. Measured with immunoSEQ multiplex PCR; TCRdb has only the in-frame clones, and not every one. This table holds 980,000 or so clones, 76% found once. Specimen: memory CD4+ T cells sorted from blood. Documented subset: CD45RA-negative fraction. These receptors originate from a young man in good health.

V is TRBV14 and J is TRBJ2-2; D perhaps matches TRBD2 (5 bases). There are 13 residues in the CDR3. CDR1 and CDR2 from the germline V gene are SGHDN and FVKESK. The V end was cut by 1 base, the J end by 7 bases, with 7 bases between. The CDR3 nucleotides read TGTGCCAGCAGCCAAGGGGCGGGCGGGGAGCTGTTTTTT. Residues: CASSQGAGGELFF.

The V and J genes are TRBV5-1 and TRBJ2-7; 14 bases agree with TRBD2. Germline V CDR1 and CDR2: SGHRS, YFSETQ. The ends lost 4 bases at V and 5 bases at J; junction bases unmatched: 5. The CDR3 contains 15 residues. CDR3 nucleotides: TGCGCCAGCAGCCCCGGGACTAGCGGGAGTAACGAGCAGTACTTC. Amino acid sequence: CASSPGTSGSNEQYF.

The chain carries TRBV10-3 and TRBJ2-7, with TRBD2 identical over 12 bases. The CDR3 spans 16 residues. Germline V gene sequence: CDR1 ENHRY, CDR2 SYGVKD. The junction had 10 bases not matched to a gene; V was cut back by 10 bases and J by 0 bases. CDR3 in amino acids: CATGPSGGESSYEQYF. In DNA, the CDR3 is TGTGCCACAGGGCCTAGCGGGGGGGAGAGCTCCTACGAGCAGTACTTC.

This clone was observed once. This chain uses TRBV7-8 with TRBJ1-1, with a tentative D call TRBD1 (5 bases). The CDR3 is made up of 13 amino acids. The V gene's germline CDR1 is SGHVS and CDR2 FQNEAQ. Between the trimmed V and J ends, which lost 1 base and 7 bases, there was a span of 10 bases. CDR3 region: CASSLGDLGEAFF. In DNA, the CDR3 is TGTGCCAGCAGCTTAGGGGACCTCGGTGAAGCTTTCTTT.

This chain uses TRBV5-6 with TRBJ2-5, with a tentative D call TRBD1 (6 bases). The CDR3 runs 15 residues. The V gene lost 4 bases and the J gene lost 3 bases, with 16 bases spanning the gap. Germline V lookup: CDR1 SGHDT, CDR2 YYEEEE. CDR3 nucleotide sequence: TGTGCCAGCAGCCCACTAAGAAAGGGGGAAGAGACCCAGTACTTC. This gives the protein CASSPLRKGEETQYF.

The sample holds a few counts of this clone. CDR3 nucleotide sequence: TGTGCCAGCAGCTCCCAGGGGGAAGGGGGCTATGGCTACACCTTC. Encoded protein: CASSSQGEGGYGYTF. This chain uses TRBV5-4 with TRBJ1-2; 7 nucleotides agree with TRBD1. There are 15 residues in the CDR3. Germline CDR1 SGHNT, CDR2 YYREEE (reference sequence). The J segment lost 4 bases and the V segment lost 3 bases, leaving 9 bases of the junction unmatched. Full variable domain (remainder filled in from reference TRBV5-4 and TRBJ1-2): ETGVTQSPTHLIKTRGQQVTLRCSSQSGHNTVSWYQQALGQGPQFIFQYYREEENGRGNFPPRFSGLQFPNYSSELNVNALELDDSALYLCASSSQGEGGYGYTFGSGTRLTVV.

This clone came up once. The chain is built from TRBV18 and TRBJ2-5; D possibly corresponds to TRBD1 (6 bases). With 0 bases removed from V and 4 bases from J, the gap between germline ends came to 15 bases. CDR1 KGHSH and CDR2 LQKENI come from the germline V gene. This CDR3 contains 16 residues. Here the CDR3 reads CASSPPGQNKGETQYF. The CDR3 nucleotides are TGTGCCAGCTCACCACCGGGACAAAACAAAGGAGAGACCCAGTACTTC.

The chain carries TRBV9 and TRBJ2-2, with 13 bases that match TRBD2. The CDR3 is 18 residues long. V gave up 2 bases and J gave up 4 bases; unmatched junction bases: 8. Germline values: CDR1 SGDLS, CDR2 YYNGEE. The CDR3 nucleotides read TGTGCCAGCAGCGTCGGGGGACTAGCGGGGTACGGCACCGGGGAGCTGTTTTTT. The encoded protein is CASSVGGLAGYGTGELFF.

This clone was counted ten times or more. The chain joins TRBV10-2 to TRBJ1-6; no clear D gene. V gave up 2 bases and J gave up 0 bases, with 5 bases separating them. Germline-derived CDR1 and CDR2 are WSHSY and SAAADI. CDR3 length: 15 amino acids. For the CDR3, the DNA is TGCGCCAGCAGTGAGGGGGACTCCTATAATTCACCCCTCCACTTT. Residues: CASSEGDSYNSPLHF.

This chain links TRBV9 with TRBJ1-3; 7 nucleotides line up with TRBD1. From germline, CDR1 is SGDLS and CDR2 YYNGEE. The CDR3 length is 17 residues. Unmatched junction bases numbered 10, after V lost 4 bases and J lost 0 bases. The CDR3 is CASSSRLDRDSGNTIYF. For the CDR3, the DNA is TGTGCCAGCAGCTCCCGCCTCGACAGGGACTCTGGAAACACCATATATTTT.

On this clone itself: The sample carries other DNA sequences with the same CDR3. The rearrangement joins TRBV5-1 to TRBJ2-7, with D tentatively TRBD1 (6 bases). Germline lookup yields CDR1 SGHRS and CDR2 YFSETQ. V dropped 0 bases and J dropped 3 bases, with 10 bases sitting between them. The CDR3 contains 14 residues. The CDR3, as DNA: TGCGCCAGCAGCTTGGGTCAGGGGATCTACGAGCAGTACTTC. Translation: CASSLGQGIYEQYF.

The chain employs TRBV11-2 and TRBJ1-2; D is undetermined. Trimming cost V 1 base and J 8 bases, with 14 bases left between them. This CDR3 contains 14 residues. CDR1 is SGHAT, CDR2 FQNNGV, per germline. CDR3 nucleotide sequence: TGTGCCAGCAGCTTAGGGGAGGCATCTCGCGGCTACACCTTC. Its protein is CASSLGEASRGYTF.

About this clone itself: Distinct nucleotide sequences in the sample also encode this CDR3. V and J are TRBV7-2 and TRBJ1-2; D is ambiguous. The CDR3 runs to 11 residues. Per the germline V gene, CDR1 is SGHTA and CDR2 is FQGNSA. The ends were cut back, 6 bases at V and 4 bases at J, with 6 bases in the middle. CDR3 sequence reads: CASSPSYGYTF. CDR3 coding DNA: TGTGCCAGCAGTCCTTCCTATGGCTACACCTTC.

The chain is built from TRBV6-1 and TRBJ2-3; D is ambiguous. The CDR3 is 12 residues long. V lost 7 bases to trimming and J lost 1 base, with 6 bases between them. CDR1 is MNHNS and CDR2 is SASEGT in the germline V gene. In nucleotides, the CDR3 is TGTGCCAGCACCCCGGGCACAGATACGCAGTATTTT. Its protein product is CASTPGTDTQYF.

The CDR3 here is CAISESTQSGGLETQYF. CDR3 nucleotide sequence: TGTGCCATCAGTGAGTCGACACAGTCCGGCGGGTTGGAGACCCAGTACTTC. V usage is TRBV10-3 and J usage is TRBJ2-5, with D possibly TRBD2 on 5 matching bases. The germline gives CDR1 ENHRY, CDR2 SYGVKD. Trimming stripped 0 bases from V and 5 bases from J, with 19 bases between. The CDR3 loop spans 17 amino acids.

The chain has TRBV5-8 and TRBJ2-5; 7 bases are a match to TRBD1. The CDR3 has 13 residues. Trimming took 1 base from V and 8 from J; bases not matched to a gene: 5. Germline assignment: CDR1 SGHTS and CDR2 YDEGEE. The chain's CDR3 is CASSLPGQPTQYF. The CDR3 DNA sequence: TGTGCCAGCAGCTTGCCGGGACAGCCTACCCAGTACTTC.

This sequence joins TRBV7-8 and TRBJ2-3; TRBD1 matches 10 bases. CDR1 and CDR2 (germline): SGHVS, FQNEAQ. V was clipped by 1 base and J by 1 base; unmatched bases: 8. This CDR3 is 18 amino acids long. CDR3 residues: CASSLGAGQGLRTDTQYF. The CDR3 DNA follows: TGTGCCAGCAGCTTAGGTGCGGGACAGGGGCTCCGCACAGATACGCAGTATTTT.

This chain connects TRBV18 to TRBJ1-2, with a tentative D call TRBD1 (6 bases). Germline V lookup: CDR1 KGHSH, CDR2 LQKENI. V lost 3 bases, J lost 7 bases, and 15 bases lay in between. There are 14 residues in the CDR3. CDR3 loop: CASSPDSGGSGYTF. The CDR3 DNA is TGTGCCAGCTCACCCGACTCGGGGGGCTCTGGCTACACCTTC.

The J gene is TRBJ1-1, the V gene TRBV5-5, with TRBD1 identical over 7 bases. The CDR3 length is 13 residues. The germline gives CDR1 SGHKS, CDR2 YYEKEE (reference sequence). Trimming took 4 bases from V and 6 from J; bases not matched to a gene: 6. The CDR3 coding sequence is TGTGCCAGCAGCCTAGACAGGGTCCCTGAAGCTTTCTTT. Protein product: CASSLDRVPEAFF.

This clone showed up just a few times. Just one base apart from a much larger clone, this may be a read error. The rearrangement uses TRBV2 and TRBJ1-1, with 9 bases lining up with TRBD1. The CDR3 covers 13 residues. The V gene end was trimmed by 6 bases and the J gene end by 5 bases; junction bases not matched to a gene: 4. Per germline, CDR1 SNHLY and CDR2 FYNNEI. The CDR3 spells CASRGQGMTEAFF. The CDR3 DNA follows: TGTGCCAGCAGAGGACAGGGGATGACTGAAGCTTTCTTT.

The genes are TRBV10-2 and TRBJ2-7; D is perhaps TRBD1 (6 bases). The length of the CDR3 is 14 residues. Looked up from germline, CDR1 is WSHSY and CDR2 is SAAADI. The germline V and J ends were trimmed by 4 bases and 2 bases, with 12 bases remaining between them. DNA of the CDR3: TGCGCCAGCAGTGCCTCAGGGGCCACCTACGAGCAGTACTTC. Its translation: CASSASGATYEQYF.

J is TRBJ2-7 and V is TRBV6-1; TRBD1 matches at 11 bases. Germline CDR1 is MNHNS and CDR2 is SASEGT. J gave up 0 bases and V 2 bases, and 6 bases lay outside the gene matches. This CDR3 spans 17 amino acids. The CDR3 DNA sequence: TGTGCCAGCAGTGAAAGGGGACAGGGGGTTCCCTCCTACGAGCAGTACTTC. This gives the protein CASSERGQGVPSYEQYF.

This clone was counted ten times or more. Distinct nucleotide sequences in the sample also encode this CDR3. V gene TRBV7-2 combines with J gene TRBJ2-1, with 7 bases aligning to TRBD2. Germline V gene data show CDR1 as SGHTA and CDR2 as FQGNSA. V lost 0 bases, J lost 4 bases, and 0 bases stayed unmatched. This CDR3 has 14 amino acids. The CDR3 reads CASSLAGGYNEQFF. CDR3 DNA: TGTGCCAGCAGCTTAGCGGGAGGGTACAATGAGCAGTTCTTC.